The clone carrying this T cell receptor beta chain was picked up many times. This sample was included in a study of early T cells in non-severe SARS-CoV-2 infection. The CDR3 sequence is 15 residues long. The ends were cut back, 3 bases at V and 1 base at J, with 7 bases in the middle. CDR1 and CDR2 (germline): LNHDA, SQIVND (reference sequence). Unique molecular identifiers tagged individual cDNA molecules. TCRdb passed the 5' RACE reads through MiXCR, listing each CDR3 protein once. The profile shows tens of thousands of distinct CDR3 sequences, more than 9% of them singletons. The source of this sequence is an adult who was a healthcare worker with PCR-confirmed SARS-CoV-2 infection or an uninfected control (not recorded which). The gene calls are TRBV19 and TRBJ2-6, with unresolved D. The specimen was whole blood. CDR3 amino acids: CASSITESGANVLTF. Written as DNA, the CDR3 is TGTGCCAGTAGTATTACGGAGTCTGGGGCCAACGTCCTGACTTTC.